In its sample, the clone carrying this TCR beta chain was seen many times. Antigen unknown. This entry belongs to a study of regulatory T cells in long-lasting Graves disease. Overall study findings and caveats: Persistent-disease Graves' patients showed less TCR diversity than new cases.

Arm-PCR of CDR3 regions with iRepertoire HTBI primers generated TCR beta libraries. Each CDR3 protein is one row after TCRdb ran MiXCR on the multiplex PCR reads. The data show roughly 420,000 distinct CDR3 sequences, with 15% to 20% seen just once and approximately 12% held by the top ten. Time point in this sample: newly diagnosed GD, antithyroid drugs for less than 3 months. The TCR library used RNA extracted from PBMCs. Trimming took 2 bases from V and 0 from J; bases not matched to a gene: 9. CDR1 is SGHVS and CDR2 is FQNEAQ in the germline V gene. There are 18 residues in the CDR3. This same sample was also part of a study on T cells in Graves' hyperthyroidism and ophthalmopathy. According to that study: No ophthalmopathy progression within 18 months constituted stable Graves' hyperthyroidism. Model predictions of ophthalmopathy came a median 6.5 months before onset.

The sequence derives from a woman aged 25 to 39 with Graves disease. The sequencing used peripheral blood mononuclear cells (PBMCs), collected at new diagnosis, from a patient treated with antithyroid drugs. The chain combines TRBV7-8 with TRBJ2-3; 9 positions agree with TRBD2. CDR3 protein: CASSLRPLAGFSTDTQYF. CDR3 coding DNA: TGTGCCAGCAGCTTAAGACCGCTAGCGGGGTTTAGCACAGATACGCAGTATTTT.